The clone carrying this T cell receptor (beta chain) was seen ten or more times. Its antigen is still unknown. The germline gives CDR1 SEHNR, CDR2 FQNEAQ (reference sequence). This CDR3 spans 18 amino acids. The V and J ends lost 5 bases and 4 bases, in that order; junction bases with no gene match: 18. This entry is derived from a study of spatial heterogeneity in lung cancer. The sample's time point: sample taken at primary tumor resection. Whole-study findings and limits: Tumoral mutation counts were tracked by counts of expanded intratumoral alpha and beta TCRs.

One entry per CDR3 protein, called by TCRdb with MiXCR from the 5' RACE reads. The sample has around 12,000 distinct CDR3 sequences, 5% to 6.5% seen once; the top ten hold under 45%. The TCR sequence derives from a male donor with early-stage non-small cell lung cancer. This chain connects TRBV7-9 to TRBJ2-5, with 8 bases fitting TRBD1. Sequences were derived from lung tumor tissue, sampled at surgery. The CDR3 spells CASSPTAGGYVDGETQYF. The DNA of the CDR3 is TGTGCCAGCAGCCCCACGGCAGGGGGCTATGTGGACGGAGAGACCCAGTACTTC.